These 17 T cell receptor beta chains were sequenced from one sample in a study of regulatory T cells in long-lasting Graves disease (dated by TCRdb to 2020 to 2023). Receptors were amplified or captured by multiplex PCR. Sequencing was carried out with an Illumina HiSeq 4000. TCR beta libraries were built with iRepertoire HTBI primers and Arm-PCR amplification of CDR3 regions. TCRdb reanalyzed the raw reads on its own, using fastp at Q25 for trimming and MiXCR for clone calling, and kept in-frame beta chains. Duplicate CDR3 protein sequences are folded into a single record with the most common DNA and genes. In this sample the table shows roughly 350,000 distinct CDR3 sequences, roughly 16% of which occur a single time. The leading ten clones occupy around 20% of the sample. The label giving this sample's time point can be read as: newly diagnosed GD, antithyroid drugs for less than 3 months. For both TCR sequencing and RNA sequencing, RNA was extracted from PBMCs using TRIzol.

This sample was shared with a second study, whose subject was T cells in Graves' hyperthyroidism and ophthalmopathy.

This sample comprised peripheral blood mononuclear cells (PBMCs), obtained at new diagnosis, from a patient treated with antithyroid drugs. The origin of the receptors is a young woman with Graves disease. Donor details come from another sample of the same person, matched by shared clones.

This clonotype was seen more than once but under ten times. This CDR3 is CASSQEGSGGPAVQYF. The DNA of the CDR3 is TGCGCCAGCAGCCAAGAGGGGTCAGGGGGACCTGCTGTTCAGTACTTC. The J gene is TRBJ2-1, the V gene TRBV4-1; 7 nucleotides match TRBD1. TRBJ2-4 matches the DNA end more closely, so the J call is doubtful. CDR3 length: 16 residues. Per the germline V gene, CDR1 is MGHRA and CDR2 is YSYEKL.

This clonotype has a count of ten or more. The gene calls are TRBV20-1 and TRBJ2-5; D is unclear. The V end lost 0 bases, the J end lost 3 bases, and 8 bases lay between the germline ends. The CDR3 totals 13 residues. Germline-derived CDR1 and CDR2 are DFQATT and SNEGSKA (reference sequence). CDR3 in amino acids: CSARDRREETQYF. CDR3 nucleotide sequence: TGCAGTGCTAGAGATCGGAGAGAAGAGACCCAGTACTTC.

This chain joins TRBV29-1 and TRBJ2-3, with D tentatively TRBD1 or TRBD2 (6 bases each). This CDR3 is built from 21 residues. Trimming pared 5 bases from V and 2 bases from J, leaving 35 bases between. Looked up from germline, CDR1 is SQVTM and CDR2 is ANQGSEA. CDR3 sequence: CSVPSYHPWGATELHTDTQYF. DNA of the CDR3: TGCAGCGTTCCCTCCTACCATCCTTGGGGGGCGACAGAGTTACACACAGATACGCAGTATTTT.

This clonotype was picked up a small number of times. The chain uses TRBV19 and TRBJ2-1; TRBD1 or TRBD2 may be the D gene (5 bases each). Trimming removed 5 bases from V and 8 bases from J, with 13 bases in between. CDR1 is LNHDA and CDR2 is SQIVND in the germline V gene (reference sequence). The CDR3 contains 13 residues. CDR3 bases: TGTGCCAGTAGTTTGGGACGGGGCCATGAGCAGTTCTTC. Its translation: CASSLGRGHEQFF.

A few counts support this clonotype. The V gene is TRBV3-1, the J gene TRBJ2-7; TRBD2 matches at 9 bases. CDR3 length: 16 amino acids. With V trimmed by 0 bases and J by 2 bases, 5 bases remained unmatched. In germline, CDR1 is LGHDT, CDR2 YNNKEL (reference sequence). CDR3 residues: CASSQEPSGRTYEQYF. The CDR3 DNA is TGTGCCAGCAGCCAAGAGCCCAGCGGGAGGACCTACGAGCAGTACTTC.

Of note for this clonotype: A much larger clone differs by one base, so this may be a read error. The chain has TRBV12-3 or TRBV12-4 and TRBJ1-1; TRBD1 matches 7 bases. This CDR3 comprises 14 residues. Losses at the gene ends were 6 bases for V and 4 bases for J; bases not matched to a gene: 8. The CDR3 spells CASRDRPVSTEAFF. The CDR3 DNA is TGTGCCAGCAGGGACAGGCCCGTGAGCACTGAAGCTTTCTTT.

The V and J genes are TRBV20-1 and TRBJ2-5; D uncertain. V was clipped by 5 bases and J by 4 bases, with 17 bases between them. The CDR3 runs to 14 residues. CDR1 and CDR2 from the germline V gene are DFQATT and SNEGSKA (reference sequence). The DNA for the CDR3 is TGCAGTGCTCCGGACCAGATACGCGGAGAGACCCAGTACTTC. It codes for CSAPDQIRGETQYF.

This clonotype came up many times. J is TRBJ1-5 and V is TRBV2; no reliable D call. Trimming removed 6 bases from V and 2 bases from J, with 14 bases in between. There are 15 residues in the CDR3. Germline lookup yields CDR1 SNHLY and CDR2 FYNNEI. The CDR3 reads CASSAGVLGNQPQHF. The CDR3 DNA sequence: TGTGCCAGCAGCGCCGGGGTGCTGGGCAATCAGCCCCAGCATTTT.

The genes are TRBV7-3 and TRBJ2-3; the D gene is possibly TRBD2 (6 bases). Germline V lookup: CDR1 SGHTA, CDR2 FQGTGA. The CDR3 contains 13 residues. Trimming took 8 bases from V and 6 from J, leaving 15 bases between them. The CDR3 is CASASGWRDTQYF. CDR3 bases: TGTGCCAGCGCCAGCGGGTGGAGGGATACGCAGTATTTT. Based on the CDR3 plus reference TRBV7-3 and TRBJ2-3, the full variable domain is GAGVSQTPSNKVTEKGKYVELRCDPISGHTALYWYRQSLGQGPEFLIYFQGTGAADDSGLPNDRFFAVRPEGSVSTLKIQRTERGDSAVYLCASASGWRDTQYFGPGTRLTVL.

This clonotype appeared a few times. The V call is TRBV5-1, the J call TRBJ1-1; 8 bases are shared with TRBD1. CDR1 and CDR2 from the germline V gene are SGHRS and YFSETQ. This CDR3 region has 15 residues. V was clipped by 3 bases and J by 7 bases; unmatched bases: 11. The CDR3 nucleotides read TGCGCCAGCAGCTGGCGACTGGACAGGGAAGGTGAAGCTTTCTTT. Its protein product is CASSWRLDREGEAFF.

This clonotype has more than one count but fewer than ten. Here the CDR3 DNA reads TGTGCCAGCAGATTTAGCCGGGACAGGGGTTCACCCCTCCACTTT. Protein: CASRFSRDRGSPLHF. The V and J genes are TRBV2 and TRBJ1-6, with 10 bases aligning to TRBD1. V was pared by 6 bases and J by 9 bases, with 8 bases of the junction left unmatched. This CDR3 region has 15 residues. CDR1 is SNHLY and CDR2 is FYNNEI in the germline V gene.

The chain uses TRBV6-9 and TRBJ2-5; the D gene is possibly TRBD2 (5 bases). Germline V gene lookup returns CDR1 MNHGY and CDR2 SVAAGI. The CDR3 spans 11 residues. V lost 3 bases to trimming and J lost 7 bases, with 6 bases between them. This chain's CDR3 is CASSYEGTQYF. The CDR3 DNA is TGTGCCAGCAGTTACGAGGGGACCCAGTACTTC.

This chain connects TRBV7-9 to TRBJ1-5; 8 nucleotides agree with TRBD1. With V trimmed by 6 bases and J by 0 bases, 10 bases remained unmatched. The CDR3 contains 17 residues. Germline V lookup: CDR1 SEHNR, CDR2 FQNEAQ (reference sequence). The CDR3 here is CASSLQGEGYSNQPQHF. CDR3 nucleotide sequence: TGTGCCAGCAGTTTACAGGGGGAGGGTTATAGCAATCAGCCCCAGCATTTT.

In this sample, this clonotype turned up many times. The chain couples TRBV20-1 to TRBJ2-3; 12 bases are a match to TRBD2. J gave up 9 bases and V 0 bases, and 4 bases lay outside the gene matches. The CDR3 runs to 14 residues. CDR1 DFQATT and CDR2 SNEGSKA come from the germline V gene (reference sequence). CDR3 sequence (DNA): TGCAGTGCTAGAGATAGACTAGCGGGAGACACGCAGTATTTT. Protein sequence: CSARDRLAGDTQYF.

Comment on this clonotype: It is likely a read error: a sequence one base away is far more abundant. The CDR3 DNA sequence: TGTGCCGGCAGCCCCGGGAGTGATGAGCAGTTCTTC. Residues: CAGSPGSDEQFF. The V and J genes are TRBV13 and TRBJ2-1; weak D call: TRBD2 (6 bases). This CDR3 spans 12 amino acids. The germline V gene encodes CDR1 PRHDT and CDR2 FYEKMQ (reference sequence).

This clonotype was seen only a few times. The chain joins TRBV9 to TRBJ2-2; 10 bases are shared with TRBD2. J was trimmed by 7 bases and V by 0 bases; bases with no gene match: 6. CDR1 and CDR2 (germline): SGDLS, YYNGEE. The CDR3 runs 16 residues. CDR3 residues: CASSVVSGGAGGELFF. The CDR3 DNA is TGTGCCAGCAGCGTAGTGAGCGGGGGGGCCGGCGGGGAGCTGTTTTTT.

This clonotype was observed at least ten times. The J gene is TRBJ2-5, the V gene TRBV19; the D call may be TRBD1 or TRBD2 (5 bases each). The CDR3 has 15 amino acids. The V end lost 3 bases, the J end lost 6 bases, and 17 bases lay between the germline ends. Germline V gives CDR1 LNHDA, CDR2 SQIVND (reference sequence). This chain's CDR3 is CASSMGRAGVKTQYF. CDR3 nucleotides: TGTGCCAGTAGTATGGGCAGGGCCGGGGTGAAGACCCAGTACTTC.